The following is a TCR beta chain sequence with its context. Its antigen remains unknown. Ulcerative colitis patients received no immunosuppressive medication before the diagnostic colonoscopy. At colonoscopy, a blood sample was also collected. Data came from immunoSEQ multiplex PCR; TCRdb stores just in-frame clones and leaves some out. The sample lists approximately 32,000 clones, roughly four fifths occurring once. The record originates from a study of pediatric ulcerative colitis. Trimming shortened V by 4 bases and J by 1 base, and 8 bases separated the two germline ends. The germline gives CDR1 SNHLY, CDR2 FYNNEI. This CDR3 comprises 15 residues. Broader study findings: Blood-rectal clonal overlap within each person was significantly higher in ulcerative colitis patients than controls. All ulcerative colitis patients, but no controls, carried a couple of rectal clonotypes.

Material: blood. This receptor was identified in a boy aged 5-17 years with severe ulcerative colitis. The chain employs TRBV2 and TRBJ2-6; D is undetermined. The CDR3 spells CASSVKGSGANVLTF. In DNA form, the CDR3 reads TGTGCCAGCAGTGTCAAGGGTTCTGGGGCCAACGTCCTGACTTTC.